This TCR beta chain was documented in a study of blood T cell repertoires in COVID-19. For the study at large: Whether acute or convalescent, the COVID-19 samples came from the United States, Italy and Spain. The analysed material was cDNA or gDNA that came from T cells, B-cell-depleted T cells, or PBMCs.

The junction had 16 bases not matched to a gene; V was cut back by 3 bases and J by 3 bases. Germline V CDR1 and CDR2: LNHDA, SQIVND (reference sequence). The CDR3 has 19 residues. In the authors' methods: Amplifying reference gene primers gave estimates of nucleated cell counts. Method: immunoSEQ multiplex PCR; TCRdb's copy keeps in-frame clones and lacks some. The V and J calls and clone size come from that table; D and trimming were worked out from the DNA. The data show approximately 94,000 clones, roughly 79% seen once. The chain joins TRBV19 to TRBJ1-5; 8 bases fit TRBD1. Sequencing was performed on peripheral blood. This receptor was taken from a woman in her seventies with acute or convalescent COVID-19. CDR3 DNA: TGTGCCAGTAGTATCAGAATCGGACAGGGCGTGGGGACCAATCAGCCCCAGCATTTT. Protein product: CASSIRIGQGVGTNQPQHF.